The entry that follows covers one T cell receptor (beta chain) sequence. This clone was seen ten or more times. Its antigen is still unknown. No base-level quality is on record; no much larger clone is a single base apart. Trimming removed 6 bases from V and 3 bases from J, leaving 18 bases between the germline ends. Measured from the cysteine to the phenylalanine, the CDR3 is 14 residues long. CDR3 DNA is the only sequence kept; it has 42 bases, read in frame from the first base. CDR1 and CDR2, per the germline V gene, are SQVTM and ANQGSEA. This sample was included in a study of shared clonotypes between healthy human individuals (dated by TCRdb to the early 2020s). Background on the whole study: The cohort comprised two women and a few men aged 18 to 49 years. Per donor, leukapheresis produced somewhere between about 0.9 and 9.5 billion PBMCs. For each donor, three plates each were used for CD4 naive and CD4 memory, two plates were used for CD8 naive, and one plate was used for CD8 memory. Different laboratories and diverse techniques were used to prepare libraries and sequence TCR repertoires, to increase sequencing depth and limit assay-specific biases. To estimate repertoire size and how much clonotypes are shared between individuals, the study performed deep sequencing of blood TCR repertoires from 4 to 6 healthy adults.

Using the deep immunoSEQ assay, multiplex PCR amplified TCR CDR3 regions from genomic DNA. Extracted genomic DNA from each cell subset was spread evenly across all wells of several immunoSEQ 96-well plates, with each plate serving as a replicate. Each replicate PCR for sorted subsets received about 220 ng genomic DNA, equal to roughly 30,000 T cell genomes. Purified libraries were quantified with a Qubit 3.0 fluorometer, sized on a Bioanalyzer 2100, and re-quantified with the KAPA Library Quantification kit. Each immunoSEQ 96-well plate was sequenced on its own single-read 150-cycle Illumina NextSeq 550 flow cell. The study's processing was this. The immunoSEQ output contained only junctional sequences without quality scores, so filtering could not match that applied to full-length reads. To assign V/J genes and CDR3, sequences were annotated using PyIR, a Python wrapper for IgBLAST v1.9, with IMGT germline references. Reads with weak V/J assignments (E-value above 1e-6), missing CDR3, stop codons, out-of-frame junctions, or ambiguous translated residues were removed. A V3J clonotype was defined by an identical inferred V gene, J gene, and CDR3 amino acid sequence. Percentage overlap between repertoires was calculated by dividing the number of shared unique clonotypes by the size of the smaller repertoire. Three approaches were used to assess repertoire richness: RTK rarefaction, the Chao1 estimator, and Recon v2.1 estimates of unobserved clonotypes. Generation probabilities for all TCRbeta clonotypes obtained by the gDNA method from a few donors were computed using OLGA. TCRdb limited this immuneACCESS table to in-frame rearrangements with V and J called. A share of clones is missing; checked studies link under half to unresolved V genes, and the rest is unexplained. The D gene and trimming were derived from the DNA, and the V and J assignments and clone size from that table. The sample table lists 600,000 to 750,000 clones, approximately 79% of them with a count of one. Jointly, the top ten make up around 1.8% of the sample.

What the research found in general, with its limitations: Rarefaction of sorted-subset datasets indicated incomplete sequencing despite the large sequencing depth. Because the study included only a small number of donors, the genetic and exposure-history diversity represented was limited. Estimated clonotype richness was generally larger for naive than for memory subsets. Sharing across a few donors was observed for approximately 5% of naive CD4, under 4% of naive CD8, 2% to 2.5% of memory CD4, and roughly 0.4% of memory CD8 clonotypes. Compared with non-shared clonotypes, clonotypes shared by all four sorted-subset donors had higher generation probabilities. Pairwise subsampling led to the expectation that sequencing depth would affect the degree of clonotype sharing among donors. Sampling was limited to blood, and TCR repertoires in tissue likely differ from TCR repertoires in blood.

The donors were healthy, HIV-negative adults with no recently reported acute infections or vaccinations. Only Caucasian adults living in Nashville, Tennessee, USA were represented among the donors. CD4+ T cells were enriched by magnetic negative selection, after which naive cells were positively selected on CD45RA and the negative fraction was taken as the memory subset. Blood was obtained by leukapheresis, after which PBMCs were separated by Ficoll-Histopaque density gradient centrifugation and cryopreserved in liquid nitrogen vapor phase. Analytical flow cytometry was used to check the purity and quantity of each magnetically sorted T cell population. Each sorted fraction had its genomic DNA isolated and then quantified by UV absorbance on a Nanodrop 2000c.

The V and J segments used are TRBV29-1 and TRBJ2-7, and TRBD2 may be the D gene, going by 5 matching bases. This receptor was taken from a woman aged 30 to 39 in good health. Sequencing was done on a sample of memory CD4+ T cells sorted from blood. The intended sense of this specimen's cell subset or site label: CD45RA-negative fraction. The sequence in DNA is TGCAGCGTCTCGGACGGGAAACTTAGCTACGAGCAGTACTTC. Its protein reads: CSVSDGKLSYEQYF.